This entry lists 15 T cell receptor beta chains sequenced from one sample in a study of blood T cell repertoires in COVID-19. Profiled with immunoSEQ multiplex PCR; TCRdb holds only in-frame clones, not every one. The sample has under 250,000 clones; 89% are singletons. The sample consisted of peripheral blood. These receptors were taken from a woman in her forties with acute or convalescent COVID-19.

The CDR3 spells CASSPGGLTDTQYF. Written as DNA, the CDR3 is TGTGCCAGCAGCCCAGGGGGCCTCACAGATACGCAGTATTTT. The chain joins TRBV5-4 to TRBJ2-3; TRBD1 matches at 8 bases. Trimming at V came to 4 bases and at J to 2 bases, leaving 3 bases not matched to a gene. The CDR3 runs to 14 residues. CDR1 is SGHNT, CDR2 YYREEE, per germline (reference sequence).

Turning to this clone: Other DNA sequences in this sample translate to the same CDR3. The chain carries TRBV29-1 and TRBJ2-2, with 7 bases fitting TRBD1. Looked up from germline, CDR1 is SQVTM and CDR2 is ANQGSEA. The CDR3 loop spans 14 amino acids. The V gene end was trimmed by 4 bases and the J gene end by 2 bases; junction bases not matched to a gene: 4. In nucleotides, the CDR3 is TGCAGCGTTGTAAGGGGGCGCAACACCGGGGAGCTGTTTTTT. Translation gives CSVVRGRNTGELFF.

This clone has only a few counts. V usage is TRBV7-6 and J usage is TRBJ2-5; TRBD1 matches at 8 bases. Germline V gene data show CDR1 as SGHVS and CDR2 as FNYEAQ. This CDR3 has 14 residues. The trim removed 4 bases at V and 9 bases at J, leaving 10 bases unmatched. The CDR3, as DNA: TGTGCCAGCAGCTCGGGACAGGCCAAGGGGGCCCAGTACTTC. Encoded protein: CASSSGQAKGAQYF.

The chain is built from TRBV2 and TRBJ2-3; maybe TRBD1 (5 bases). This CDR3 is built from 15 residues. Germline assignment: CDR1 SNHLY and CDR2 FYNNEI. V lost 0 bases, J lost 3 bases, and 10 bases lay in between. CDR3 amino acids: CASSEAGVGTDTQYF. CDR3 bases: TGTGCCAGCAGTGAAGCAGGGGTTGGGACAGATACGCAGTATTTT.

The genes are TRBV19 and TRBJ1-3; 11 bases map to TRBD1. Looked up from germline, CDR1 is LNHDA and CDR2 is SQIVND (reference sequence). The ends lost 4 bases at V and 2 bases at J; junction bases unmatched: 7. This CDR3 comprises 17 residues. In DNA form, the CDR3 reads TGTGCCAGTAGTACGAGGACAGGGGGCGAAACTGGAAACACCATATATTTT. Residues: CASSTRTGGETGNTIYF.

The CDR3 is CASSLVRGNNEKLFF. The CDR3 DNA reads as TGTGCCAGCAGCTTAGTCAGGGGGAACAATGAAAAACTGTTTTTT. This chain links TRBV11-2 with TRBJ1-4, with 7 bases fitting TRBD1. V dropped 1 base and J dropped 5; count of bases not matched to a gene: 4. This CDR3 is built from 15 residues. Germline loops: CDR1 SGHAT, CDR2 FQNNGV.

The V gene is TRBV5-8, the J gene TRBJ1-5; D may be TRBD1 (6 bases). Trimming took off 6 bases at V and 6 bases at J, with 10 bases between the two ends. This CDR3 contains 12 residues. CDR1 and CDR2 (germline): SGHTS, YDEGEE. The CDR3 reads CASTTGFQPQHF. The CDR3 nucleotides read TGTGCCAGCACAACAGGGTTTCAGCCCCAGCATTTT.

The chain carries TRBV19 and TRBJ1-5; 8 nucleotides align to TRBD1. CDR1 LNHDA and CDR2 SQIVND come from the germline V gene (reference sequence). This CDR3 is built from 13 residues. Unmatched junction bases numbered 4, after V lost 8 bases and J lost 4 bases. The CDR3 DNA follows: TGTGCCAGTCAGGGACAGGCTAATCAGCCCCAGCATTTT. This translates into CASQGQANQPQHF.

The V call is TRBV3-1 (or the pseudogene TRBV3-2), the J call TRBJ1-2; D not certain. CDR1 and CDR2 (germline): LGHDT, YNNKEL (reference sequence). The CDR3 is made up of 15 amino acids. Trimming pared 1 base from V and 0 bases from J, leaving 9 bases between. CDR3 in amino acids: CASSQGDTSNYGYTF. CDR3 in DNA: TGTGCCAGCAGCCAAGGAGACACCTCTAACTATGGCTACACCTTC.

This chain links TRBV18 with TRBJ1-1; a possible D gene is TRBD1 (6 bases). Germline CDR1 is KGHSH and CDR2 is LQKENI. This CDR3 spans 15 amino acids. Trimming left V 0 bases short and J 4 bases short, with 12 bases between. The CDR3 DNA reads TGTGCCAGCTCACCACCGTCTGGGGGCGGCACTGAAGCTTTCTTT. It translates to CASSPPSGGGTEAFF. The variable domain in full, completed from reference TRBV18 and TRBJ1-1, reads NAGVMQNPRHLVRRRGQEARLRCSPMKGHSHVYWYRQLPEEGLKFMVYLQKENIIDESGMPKERFSAEFPKEGPSILRIQQVVRGDSAAYFCASSPPSGGGTEAFFGQGTRLTVV.

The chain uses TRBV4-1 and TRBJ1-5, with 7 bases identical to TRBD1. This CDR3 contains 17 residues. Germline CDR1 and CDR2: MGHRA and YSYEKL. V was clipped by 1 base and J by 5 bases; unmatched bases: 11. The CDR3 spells CASSQVRLGGAHQPQHF. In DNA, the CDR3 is TGCGCCAGCAGCCAAGTAAGGTTAGGGGGCGCCCATCAGCCCCAGCATTTT.

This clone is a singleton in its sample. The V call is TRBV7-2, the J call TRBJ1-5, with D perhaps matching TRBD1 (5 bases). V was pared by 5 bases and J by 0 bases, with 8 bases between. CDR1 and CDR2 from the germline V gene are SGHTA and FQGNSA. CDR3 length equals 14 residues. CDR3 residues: CASSPTVSNQPQHF. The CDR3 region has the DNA TGTGCCAGCAGCCCGACAGTTAGCAATCAGCCCCAGCATTTT.

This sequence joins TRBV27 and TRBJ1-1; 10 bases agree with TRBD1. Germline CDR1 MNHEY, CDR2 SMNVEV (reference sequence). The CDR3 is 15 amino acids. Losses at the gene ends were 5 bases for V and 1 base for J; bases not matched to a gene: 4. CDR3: CASSPWTGGNTEAFF. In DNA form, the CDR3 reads TGTGCCAGCAGTCCGTGGACAGGGGGGAACACTGAAGCTTTCTTT.

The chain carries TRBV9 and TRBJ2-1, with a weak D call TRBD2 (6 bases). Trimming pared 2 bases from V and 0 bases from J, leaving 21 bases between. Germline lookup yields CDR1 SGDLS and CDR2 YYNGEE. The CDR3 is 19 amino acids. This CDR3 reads CASSVPQGGRPSSYNEQFF. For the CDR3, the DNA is TGTGCCAGCAGCGTGCCCCAGGGAGGCAGGCCATCCTCCTACAATGAGCAGTTCTTC.

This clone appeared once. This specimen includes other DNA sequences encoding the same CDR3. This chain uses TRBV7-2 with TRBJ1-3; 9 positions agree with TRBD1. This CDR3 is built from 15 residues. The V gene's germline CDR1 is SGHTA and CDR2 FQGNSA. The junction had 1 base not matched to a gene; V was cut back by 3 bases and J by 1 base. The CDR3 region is CASSFGQGSGNTIYF. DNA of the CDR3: TGTGCCAGCAGCTTCGGACAGGGGTCTGGAAACACCATATATTTT.